The 25 T cell receptor beta chains below all came from one sample that was sequenced in a study of human T cells and chemical hapten exposure. Noted time point: patch test 2, 6 weeks after DPC sensitization. The treatment was: therapeutic diphenylcyclopropenone sensitization with weekly scalp DPC. MiXCR, applied by TCRdb to the RACE reads, yields one record per CDR3 protein. This table holds approximately 350,000 distinct CDR3 sequences, just under 6.5% found once. The sample was whole blood, taken in connection with sensitization to the hapten diphenylcyclopropenone (DPC). The receptor source for this set is a young woman with alopecia areata. Some clones in this sample may be carry-over from other donors' samples.

This clonotype was picked up a small number of times. The chain links TRBV15 to TRBJ2-1; D is perhaps TRBD2 (6 bases). CDR1 LNHNV and CDR2 YYDKDF come from the germline V gene (reference sequence). The CDR3 is 13 amino acids. V was cut by 6 bases and J by 9 bases, with 15 bases left in between. In DNA, the CDR3 is TGTGCCACCAGGAACCTAGTCGGGGGTGAGCAGTTCTTC. Its translation: CATRNLVGGEQFF. Based on the CDR3 plus reference TRBV15 and TRBJ2-1, the full variable domain is DAMVIQNPRYQVTQFGKPVTLSCSQTLNHNVMYWYQQKSSQAPKLLFHYYDKDFNNEADTPDNFQSRRPNTSFCFLDIRSPGLGDTAMYLCATRNLVGGEQFFGPGTRLTVL.

This clonotype came up many times. The rearrangement links TRBV7-2 to TRBJ1-6, with unresolved D. V dropped 2 bases and J dropped 8 bases, with 16 bases sitting between them. Germline V CDR1 and CDR2: SGHTA, FQGNSA. This CDR3 is built from 16 residues. CDR3 coding DNA: TGTGCCAGCAGCTTAAGAAGTCCTGGCTTGCATTCACCCCTCCACTTT. It codes for CASSLRSPGLHSPLHF.

At least ten counts were recorded for this clonotype. The chain uses TRBV5-1 and TRBJ2-7; D is ambiguous. The ends were cut back, 3 bases at V and 0 bases at J, with 7 bases in the middle. This CDR3 has 13 residues. Germline CDR1 reads SGHRS; CDR2 reads YFSETQ. The CDR3 DNA follows: TGCGCCAGCAGCTCCGGGCCCTCCTACGAGCAGTACTTC. Its protein is CASSSGPSYEQYF.

This clonotype was detected many times. The chain is built from TRBV7-9 and TRBJ1-2; TRBD1 matches 8 bases. CDR1 is SEHNR and CDR2 is FQNEAQ in the germline V gene (reference sequence). V gave up 0 bases and J gave up 2 bases; unmatched junction bases: 2. The CDR3 is 15 residues long. The CDR3 spells CASSLATGANYGYTF. In DNA, the CDR3 is TGTGCCAGCAGCTTAGCGACAGGGGCCAACTATGGCTACACCTTC.

In this sample, this clonotype turned up many times. The chain has TRBV12-3 or TRBV12-4 and TRBJ2-3; D uncertain. V was pared by 7 bases and J by 6 bases, with 17 bases between. This CDR3 region has 14 residues. The CDR3 region is CASTLGVTRDTQYF. CDR3 sequence (DNA): TGTGCCAGCACCCTTGGCGTGACACGGGATACGCAGTATTTT.

The chain recombines TRBV6-5 with TRBJ1-2, with a tentative D call TRBD1 (6 bases). The V end was cut by 8 bases, the J end by 5 bases, with 27 bases between. The germline V gene has CDR1 MNHEY and CDR2 SVGAGI. The CDR3 extends over 17 amino acids. CDR3 nucleotides: TGTGCCAGCGGTGGGACACCTTTTAGGAGGCCCTTTTATGGCTACACCTTC. Its translation: CASGGTPFRRPFYGYTF.

This clonotype has a count of ten or more. The gene calls are TRBV7-2 and TRBJ2-6; 7 nucleotides match TRBD1. J lost 2 bases, V lost 5 bases, and 3 bases had no gene match. This CDR3 comprises 15 residues. Looked up from germline, CDR1 is SGHTA and CDR2 is FQGNSA. The CDR3 DNA reads as TGTGCCAGCAGCCCCGGACAGGCTGGGGCCAACGTCCTGACTTTC. Translation gives CASSPGQAGANVLTF.

This clonotype was observed many times. The gene calls are TRBV7-9 and TRBJ1-1; D is ambiguous. The CDR3 runs 13 residues. Germline values: CDR1 SEHNR, CDR2 FQNEAQ (reference sequence). V lost 5 bases and J 3 bases, leaving 10 bases between the germline ends. CDR3 sequence reads: CASSGGPDTEAFF. Written as DNA, the CDR3 is TGTGCCAGCAGCGGAGGACCGGACACTGAAGCTTTCTTT.

This clonotype was recorded at least ten times. The genes are TRBV6-2 or TRBV6-3 and TRBJ1-1, with D perhaps matching TRBD1 (6 bases). The V gene lost 5 bases and the J gene lost 5 bases, with 15 bases spanning the gap. CDR3 length: 14 residues. Germline CDR1 reads MNHEY; CDR2 reads SVGEGT. The CDR3 region has the DNA TGTGCCAGCAGTACTCGGACGAGGGGGACTGAAGCTTTCTTT. It yields the protein CASSTRTRGTEAFF.

V usage is TRBV18 and J usage is TRBJ2-4, with 9 bases that match TRBD1. The CDR3 loop spans 14 amino acids. Germline CDR1 reads KGHSH; CDR2 reads LQKENI. The ends lost 0 bases at V and 15 bases at J; junction bases unmatched: 9. The CDR3 sequence: CASSPPGSTGGLYF. The CDR3 coding sequence is TGTGCCAGCTCACCACCCGGGTCGACAGGGGGATTGTACTTC.

This clonotype has a count of ten or more. The chain has TRBV5-1 and TRBJ1-1; unclear D gene. With 3 bases removed from V and 3 bases from J, the gap between germline ends came to 18 bases. This CDR3 spans 16 amino acids. CDR1 is SGHRS and CDR2 is YFSETQ in the germline V gene. CDR3 amino acids: CASSSLAGVRDTEAFF. The CDR3 DNA follows: TGCGCCAGCAGCTCATTAGCTGGGGTCAGAGACACTGAAGCTTTCTTT.

This clonotype was seen ten or more times. The chain is built from TRBV25-1 and TRBJ1-6, with D possibly being TRBD1 (6 bases). The CDR3 has 14 residues. Trimming cost V 6 bases and J 4 bases, with 10 bases left between them. The germline CDR1 and CDR2 sequences are MGHDK and SYGVNS. DNA of the CDR3: TGTGCCAGCAGCGTCGGACAGTATAATTCACCCCTCCACTTT. Amino acids: CASSVGQYNSPLHF.

This clonotype was detected many times. This CDR3 is CASSRLAFGTDTQYF. The CDR3, as DNA: TGCGCCAGCAGCCGCTTAGCGTTTGGCACAGATACGCAGTATTTT. This rearrangement joins TRBV4-3 to TRBJ2-3; possible D gene TRBD2, 5 bases. Germline CDR1 is LGHNA and CDR2 is YSLEER. This CDR3 is 15 amino acids long. The V and J ends lost 4 bases and 1 base respectively, with 12 bases between them.

A word on this clonotype: A much bigger clone sits one base away, suggesting this may be a read error. The chain has TRBV11-2 and TRBJ2-2; D is tentatively TRBD1 or TRBD2 (5 bases each). This CDR3 is 15 amino acids long. Germline CDR1 is SGHAT and CDR2 is FQNNGV. The CDR3 loop reads CASSSRDRVSGELIF. In nucleotides, the CDR3 is TGTGCCAGCAGCTCCCGGGACCGAGTCTCCGGGGAGCTGATTTTT.

The chain recombines TRBV9 with TRBJ2-5, with D possibly TRBD1 on 6 matching bases. The length of the CDR3 is 15 residues. Germline lookup yields CDR1 SGDLS and CDR2 YYNGEE. The V gene lost 0 bases and the J gene lost 2 bases, with 11 bases spanning the gap. CDR3 in amino acids: CASSVVGHRQETQYF. The CDR3 DNA reads as TGTGCCAGCAGCGTAGTGGGACACCGACAAGAGACCCAGTACTTC.

This clonotype was observed a handful of times. The chain links TRBV28 to TRBJ2-3; D is perhaps TRBD1 (6 bases). The CDR3 has 16 amino acids. V shed 5 bases and J shed 2 bases, with 17 bases lying between them. CDR1 and CDR2 from the germline V gene are MDHEN and SYDVKM. CDR3 in amino acids: CASSPQQGLDTDTQYF. The CDR3 coding sequence is TGTGCCAGCAGTCCCCAACAGGGATTAGACACAGATACGCAGTATTTT.

V and J are TRBV7-2 and TRBJ2-7; TRBD1 is a possible D gene (5 bases). Germline assignment: CDR1 SGHTA and CDR2 FQGNSA. The CDR3 is 14 residues long. Trimming left V 5 bases short and J 4 bases short, with 15 bases between. CDR3 loop: CASSPQQGGYEQYF. Here the CDR3 DNA reads TGTGCCAGCAGCCCGCAGCAGGGTGGGTACGAGCAGTACTTC.

This chain joins TRBV6-2 or TRBV6-3 and TRBJ2-1; 10 bases fit TRBD1. The germline V gene encodes CDR1 MNHEY and CDR2 SVGEGT. With V trimmed by 4 bases and J by 0 bases, 15 bases remained unmatched. CDR3 length equals 20 residues. CDR3 amino acids: CASSSHPGQGSKSSYNEQFF. In nucleotides, the CDR3 is TGTGCCAGCAGTTCACACCCGGGACAGGGGTCAAAAAGCTCCTACAATGAGCAGTTCTTC.

This clonotype was found a few times. The CDR3 DNA follows: TGTGCCACCAGCAAGGGACTAGCGGGGGACGGAGCCAAAAACATTCAGTACTTC. It translates to CATSKGLAGDGAKNIQYF. The V gene is TRBV15, the J gene TRBJ2-4, with 14 nucleotides matching TRBD2. The germline V gene has CDR1 LNHNV and CDR2 YYDKDF (reference sequence). Losses at the gene ends were 4 bases for V and 0 bases for J; bases not matched to a gene: 5. This CDR3 contains 18 residues.

This clonotype was counted between two and nine times. In DNA form, the CDR3 reads TGTGCCAGCAGCGATGGACTGGGCTCCTACAATGAGCAGTTCTTC. Its protein is CASSDGLGSYNEQFF. The rearrangement links TRBV7-2 to TRBJ2-1; the D gene is possibly TRBD2 (5 bases). Between the trimmed V and J ends, which lost 5 bases and 0 bases, there was a span of 11 bases. The V gene's germline CDR1 is SGHTA and CDR2 FQGNSA. The CDR3 contains 15 residues.

The chain joins TRBV20-1 to TRBJ2-3; D tentatively fits TRBD1 or TRBD2 (5 bases each). CDR1 and CDR2 from the germline V gene are DFQATT and SNEGSKA (reference sequence). This CDR3 is built from 14 residues. V gave up 4 bases and J gave up 3 bases, with 14 bases separating them. CDR3 nucleotides: TGCAGTGCTACCGGGACCGAGCGGACAGATACGCAGTATTTT. This codes for CSATGTERTDTQYF.

The table lists this clonotype with a few counts. The rearrangement joins TRBV5-1 to TRBJ2-5; D unclear. This CDR3 spans 14 amino acids. The germline CDR1 and CDR2 sequences are SGHRS and YFSETQ. Trimming removed 3 bases from V and 7 bases from J, with 16 bases in between. CDR3 in amino acids: CASSYRTDDGTQYF. The CDR3 DNA sequence: TGCGCCAGCAGCTACCGGACGGACGACGGGACCCAGTACTTC.

About this clonotype itself: A much larger clone differs by one base, so this may be a read error. CDR3 nucleotide sequence: TGTGCCAGCAGTTTTTCGACACGGGCAACTGAAGCTTTCTTT. This codes for CASSFSTRATEAFF. The chain has TRBV6-5 and TRBJ1-1, with D unclear. CDR3 length: 14 residues. The germline V gene encodes CDR1 MNHEY and CDR2 SVGAGI. Trimming removed 4 bases from V and 5 bases from J, with 14 bases in between.

This clonotype came up a few times. The chain has TRBV6-6 and TRBJ2-7; D is undetermined. Trimming left V 5 bases short and J 7 bases short, with 12 bases between. Germline V gene lookup returns CDR1 MNHNY and CDR2 SVGAGI (reference sequence). CDR3 length: 12 residues. In DNA, the CDR3 is TGTGCCAGCAGTCACGCCTCATGGGAGCAGTACTTC. This codes for CASSHASWEQYF.

This clonotype came up many times. The gene calls are TRBV5-1 and TRBJ1-1; D is possibly TRBD1 (5 bases). The CDR3 covers 14 residues. Germline assignment: CDR1 SGHRS and CDR2 YFSETQ. V lost 0 bases, J lost 4 bases, and 10 bases lay in between. CDR3 amino acids: CASSLVGQGTEAFF. The CDR3 nucleotides read TGCGCCAGCAGCTTGGTAGGGCAGGGCACTGAAGCTTTCTTT.